This entry lists 23 T cell receptor beta chains sequenced from one sample in a study of cytotoxic CD8 clonotypes in ibrutinib-treated CLL (dated by TCRdb to about 2021). Library preparation used the immunoSEQ multiplex PCR assay. TCRdb obtained this table from immuneACCESS and retained in-frame rearrangements with V and J assigned. These tables miss some clones; where compared with another copy, unresolved V genes account for less than half of the shortfall, and the remainder is unexplained. Within this sample are 55,000 to 60,000 clones, with around 52% of them counted one time only. The top ten hold more than 20% of the sample. The sample's time point, from its label and the paper: progressive disease on ibrutinib. The sample was PBMCs, taken at disease progression, from a patient treated with ibrutinib. These receptors came from a human donor with chronic lymphocytic leukemia.

This clone was seen a few times. The chain uses TRBV5-1 and TRBJ2-2, with TRBD1 matching 7 bases. Germline V CDR1 and CDR2: SGHRS, YFSETQ. The junction had 1 base not matched to a gene; V was cut back by 1 base and J by 1 base. The CDR3 spans 15 residues. As DNA, the CDR3 is TGCGCCAGCAGCTTGAGGACAGGGAACACCGGGGAGCTGTTTTTT. It codes for CASSLRTGNTGELFF. The variable domain in full, with the rest retrieved from reference TRBV5-1 and TRBJ2-2, is KAGVTQTPRYLIKTRGQQVTLSCSPISGHRSVSWYQQTPGQGLQFLFEYFSETQRNKGNFPGRFSGRQFSNSRSEMNVSTLELGDSALYLCASSLRTGNTGELFFGEGSRLTVL.

V is TRBV9 and J is TRBJ2-3; D could derive from TRBD1 or TRBD2 (5 bases each). The CDR3 is 16 amino acids. V lost 4 bases and J lost 0, with 15 bases in between. Germline V CDR1 and CDR2: SGDLS, YYNGEE. CDR3 in DNA: TGTGCCAGCAGCCCTGGGGGTAGCGAAAGCACAGATACGCAGTATTTT. This translates into CASSPGGSESTDTQYF. The whole variable domain, remainder taken from reference TRBV9 and TRBJ2-3, is DSGVTQTPKHLITATGQRVTLRCSPRSGDLSVYWYQQSLDQGLQFLIQYYNGEERAKGNILERFSAQQFPDLHSELNLSSLELGDSALYFCASSPGGSESTDTQYFGPGTRLTVL.

The genes are TRBV7-6 and TRBJ2-5; D may be TRBD2 (6 bases). The germline V and J ends were trimmed by 5 bases and 4 bases, with 14 bases remaining between them. From germline, CDR1 is SGHVS and CDR2 FNYEAQ. The CDR3 consists of 14 residues. CDR3 in DNA: TGTGCCAGCAGCCGGGACTCCCTAGGAGAGACCCAGTACTTC. Its protein product is CASSRDSLGETQYF. Filled out from reference TRBV7-6 and TRBJ2-5, the complete variable domain reads GAGVSQSPRYKVTKRGQDVALRCDPISGHVSLYWYRQALGQGPEFLTYFNYEAQQDKSGLPNDRFSAERPEGSISTLTIQRTEQRDSAMYRCASSRDSLGETQYFGPGTRLLVL.

This clone was seen only a few times. V and J are TRBV10-3 and TRBJ2-2; 7 positions agree with TRBD1. V shed 7 bases and J 2 bases; nucleotides not matched to a gene: 10. The CDR3 contains 16 residues. Germline values: CDR1 ENHRY, CDR2 SYGVKD. DNA of the CDR3: TGTGCCATCATTCTCGGGGACAGCCCCAACACCGGGGAGCTGTTTTTT. This codes for CAIILGDSPNTGELFF.

V and J are TRBV5-1 and TRBJ2-1; D unresolved. CDR3 length: 13 amino acids. Per the germline V gene, CDR1 is SGHRS and CDR2 is YFSETQ. Trimming shortened V by 7 bases and J by 4 bases, and 12 bases separated the two germline ends. The CDR3 here is CASQQLGYNEQFF. The DNA for the CDR3 is TGCGCCAGCCAACAACTTGGGTACAATGAGCAGTTCTTC.

The gene calls are TRBV6-5 and TRBJ1-6; perhaps TRBD1 as D (6 bases). Germline assignment: CDR1 MNHEY and CDR2 SVGAGI. V was clipped by 6 bases and J by 10 bases, with 19 bases between them. The CDR3 totals 15 residues. CDR3 region: CASSLATGYASPLHF. Written as DNA, the CDR3 is TGTGCCAGCAGCCTCGCCACAGGGTATGCCTCACCCCTCCACTTT.

The chain is built from TRBV27 and TRBJ2-7; no firm D call. V gave up 3 bases and J gave up 2 bases, with 11 bases separating them. CDR3 size: 14 residues. The germline gives CDR1 MNHEY, CDR2 SMNVEV (reference sequence). The CDR3 DNA is TGTGCCAGCAGTTTTGCCCCAGGACCCTACGAGCAGTACTTC. Translated: CASSFAPGPYEQYF.

This sequence joins TRBV29-1 and TRBJ1-2; 10 nucleotides agree with TRBD1. Per germline, CDR1 SQVTM and CDR2 ANQGSEA. Losses at the gene ends were 8 bases for V and 8 bases for J; bases not matched to a gene: 8. The CDR3 has 12 residues. The CDR3 sequence is CSSDGQGEGYTF. DNA of the CDR3: TGCAGCTCAGACGGACAGGGGGAAGGCTACACCTTC.

The V call is TRBV28, the J call TRBJ2-7; D gene unclear. Germline V gene lookup returns CDR1 MDHEN and CDR2 SYDVKM. Trimming removed 4 bases at V and 5 bases at J, with 6 bases between. The CDR3 loop spans 11 amino acids. The CDR3 DNA is TGTGCCAGCAGTTCAAAAGACGAGCAGTACTTC. Encoded protein: CASSSKDEQYF.

The CDR3 sequence is CASRRPTAKNIQYF. As DNA, the CDR3 is TGTGCCAGCAGGAGGCCCACAGCCAAAAACATTCAGTACTTC. This chain joins TRBV28 and TRBJ2-4; D is unclear. CDR1 is MDHEN, CDR2 SYDVKM, per germline. Trimming left V 6 bases short and J 0 bases short, with 9 bases between. The length of the CDR3 is 14 residues.

This clone was picked up a small number of times. This chain uses TRBV28 with TRBJ2-7, with TRBD2 identical over 7 bases. J lost 2 bases, V lost 6 bases, and 4 bases had no gene match. Germline V gene data show CDR1 as MDHEN and CDR2 as SYDVKM. This CDR3 has 13 residues. The CDR3 reads CASRTGGAYEQYF. Written as DNA, the CDR3 is TGTGCCAGCAGGACGGGGGGTGCCTACGAGCAGTACTTC.

J is TRBJ2-7 and V is TRBV29-1; weak D call: TRBD1 (6 bases). The germline CDR1 and CDR2 sequences are SQVTM and ANQGSEA. The CDR3 extends over 13 amino acids. V was trimmed by 4 bases and J by 3 bases, leaving 13 bases between them. CDR3 region: CSVATGLGYEQYF. The CDR3, as DNA: TGCAGCGTTGCGACAGGTTTGGGCTACGAGCAGTACTTC.

This chain uses TRBV9 with TRBJ1-1; 8 positions agree with TRBD1. The CDR3 totals 15 residues. The germline V gene has CDR1 SGDLS and CDR2 YYNGEE. With 3 bases clipped from V and 4 bases from J, the junction kept 8 bases outside the gene matches. The CDR3 DNA is TGTGCCAGCAGCGCTGACAGGGGATTGGGCACTGAAGCTTTCTTT. It specifies CASSADRGLGTEAFF.

This clone was counted between two and nine times. The chain links TRBV10-3 to TRBJ2-1; D may be TRBD2 (5 bases). The CDR3 is 11 amino acids. V dropped 6 bases and J dropped 15 bases, with 15 bases sitting between them. In germline, CDR1 is ENHRY, CDR2 SYGVKD. CDR3 loop: CAISPDFPMFF. CDR3 nucleotide sequence: TGTGCCATCAGCCCGGACTTTCCAATGTTCTTC.

The chain couples TRBV29-1 to TRBJ1-2; D is uncertain. CDR3 length equals 13 residues. Trimming shortened V by 1 base and J by 6 bases, and 12 bases separated the two germline ends. The germline V gene encodes CDR1 SQVTM and CDR2 ANQGSEA. The CDR3 is CSVEARSKHGYTF. CDR3 nucleotides: TGCAGCGTTGAAGCGCGCAGCAAGCATGGCTACACCTTC.

The chain couples TRBV7-2 to TRBJ1-1; D call uncertain. CDR3 length: 13 residues. The V and J ends lost 5 bases and 1 base respectively, with 8 bases between them. Germline V gene lookup returns CDR1 SGHTA and CDR2 FQGNSA. The CDR3 protein is CASSRLGNTEAFF. The CDR3 DNA reads TGTGCCAGCAGCCGCCTAGGGAACACTGAAGCTTTCTTT.

The chain combines TRBV27 with TRBJ1-5; possibly TRBD1 for D (6 bases). The germline gives CDR1 MNHEY, CDR2 SMNVEV (reference sequence). Trimming took off 0 bases at V and 0 bases at J, with 21 bases between the two ends. This CDR3 has 20 residues. The CDR3 DNA sequence: TGTGCCAGCAGTTTATCACCTTTAGGCCCTGGGACAAATAGCAATCAGCCCCAGCATTTT. It is translated as CASSLSPLGPGTNSNQPQHF.

This clone was counted once. The rearrangement joins TRBV5-6 to TRBJ2-7; D not resolved. The CDR3 sequence is 12 residues long. The ends were cut back, 2 bases at V and 4 bases at J, with 7 bases in the middle. Germline values: CDR1 SGHDT, CDR2 YYEEEE. The CDR3 protein is CASSLRAYEQYF. DNA of the CDR3: TGTGCCAGCAGCTTAAGGGCTTACGAGCAGTACTTC.

The chain links TRBV7-9 to TRBJ2-1, with D unresolved. Germline loops: CDR1 SEHNR, CDR2 FQNEAQ (reference sequence). This CDR3 comprises 14 residues. V lost 5 bases and J 9 bases, leaving 17 bases between the germline ends. In DNA form, the CDR3 reads TGTGCCAGCAGCCGTACTTTTGATTACCCTGAGCAGTTCTTC. Translation: CASSRTFDYPEQFF.

V gene TRBV28 combines with J gene TRBJ2-1, with D uncertain. V was clipped by 5 bases and J by 12 bases, with 17 bases between them. The CDR3 has 13 amino acids. Looked up from germline, CDR1 is MDHEN and CDR2 is SYDVKM. Written as DNA, the CDR3 is TGTGCCAGCAGTAAAAGGGTGGAAAGTAGGCAGTTCTTC. This sequence encodes CASSKRVESRQFF.

This clone was seen just once. Here the CDR3 reads CSVEATAGQYF. The CDR3 DNA follows: TGCAGCGTTGAAGCCACTGCAGGGCAGTACTTC. The V call is TRBV29-1, the J call TRBJ2-7; D is ambiguous. The V gene's germline CDR1 is SQVTM and CDR2 ANQGSEA. Trimming left V 1 base short and J 9 bases short, with 10 bases between. There are 11 residues in the CDR3.

This rearrangement joins TRBV7-3 to TRBJ2-2; D is perhaps TRBD1 or TRBD2 (5 bases each). V lost 5 bases and J 7 bases, leaving 23 bases between the germline ends. The CDR3 consists of 17 residues. The germline CDR1 and CDR2 sequences are SGHTA and FQGTGA. The CDR3 loop reads CASSPRTSGPRGGELFF. Written as DNA, the CDR3 is TGTGCCAGCAGCCCAAGGACATCCGGGCCCCGGGGCGGGGAGCTGTTTTTT.

This clone has a handful of counts. The rearrangement links TRBV23-1 to TRBJ2-5, with a tentative D call TRBD1 (5 bases). TRBV23-1 is designated an ORF whose function remains uncertain. The CDR3 is made up of 13 amino acids. Trimming stripped 6 bases from V and 1 base from J, with 9 bases between. This CDR3 reads CASSRGAQETQYF. CDR3 DNA sequence: TGCGCCAGCAGCCGTGGGGCCCAAGAGACCCAGTACTTC.